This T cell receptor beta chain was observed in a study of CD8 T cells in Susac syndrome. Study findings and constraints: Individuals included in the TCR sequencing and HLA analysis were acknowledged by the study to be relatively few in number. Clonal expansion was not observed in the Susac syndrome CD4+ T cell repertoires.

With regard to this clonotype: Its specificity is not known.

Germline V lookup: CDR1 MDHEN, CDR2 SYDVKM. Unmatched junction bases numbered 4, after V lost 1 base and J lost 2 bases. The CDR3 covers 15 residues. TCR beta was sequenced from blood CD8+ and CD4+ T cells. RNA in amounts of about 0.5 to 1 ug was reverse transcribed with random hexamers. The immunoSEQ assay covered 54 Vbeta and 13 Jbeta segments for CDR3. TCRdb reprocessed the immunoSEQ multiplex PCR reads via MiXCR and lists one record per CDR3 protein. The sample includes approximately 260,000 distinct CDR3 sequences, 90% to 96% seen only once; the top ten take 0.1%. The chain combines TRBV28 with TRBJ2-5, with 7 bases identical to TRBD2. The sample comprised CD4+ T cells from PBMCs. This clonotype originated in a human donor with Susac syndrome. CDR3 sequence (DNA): TGTGCCAGCAGTTTATCTAGCGGTACGCAAGAGACCCAGTACTTC. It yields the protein CASSLSSGTQETQYF.